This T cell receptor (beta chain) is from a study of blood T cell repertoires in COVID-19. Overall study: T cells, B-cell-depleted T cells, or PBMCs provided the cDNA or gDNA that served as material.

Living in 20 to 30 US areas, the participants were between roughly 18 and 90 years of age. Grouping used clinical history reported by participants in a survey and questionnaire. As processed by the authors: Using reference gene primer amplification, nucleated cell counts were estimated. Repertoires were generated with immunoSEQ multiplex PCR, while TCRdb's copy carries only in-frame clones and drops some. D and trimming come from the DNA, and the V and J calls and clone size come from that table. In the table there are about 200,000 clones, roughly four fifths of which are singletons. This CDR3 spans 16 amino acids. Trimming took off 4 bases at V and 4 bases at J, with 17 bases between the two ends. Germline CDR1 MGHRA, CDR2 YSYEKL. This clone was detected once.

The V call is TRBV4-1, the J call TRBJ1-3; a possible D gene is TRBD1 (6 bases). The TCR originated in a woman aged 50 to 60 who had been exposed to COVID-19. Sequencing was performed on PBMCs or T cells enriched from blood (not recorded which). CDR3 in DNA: TGCGCCAGCAGCCCCGAGGGGGAAGACCTGGGAAACACCATATATTTT. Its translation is CASSPEGEDLGNTIYF.